These 10 T cell receptor beta chains came from one sample sequenced in a study of cytomegalovirus exposure and HLA in healthy donors. Amplification used 60 Vbeta primers and 13 Jbeta primers. Sequencing used immunoSEQ multiplex PCR; TCRdb keeps in-frame clones, though not all of them. The top ten clones hold 1.5% to 2% of a sample with under 200,000 clones, 84% of them seen once. The sequencing input was PBMCs. These receptors originate from a man between 18 and 35 years old in good health and CMV-seronegative.

The J gene is TRBJ2-2, the V gene TRBV4-3, with 11 bases matching TRBD2. Trimming cost V 0 bases and J 5 bases; bases outside gene matches: 11. The CDR3 has 19 residues. CDR1 and CDR2 from the germline V gene are LGHNA and YSLEER. CDR3 sequence (DNA): TGCGCCAGCAGCCAAGACCCCGGGGGGCTAGCGGGAGGAACCGGGGAGCTGTTTTTT. Amino acids: CASSQDPGGLAGGTGELFF.

The chain recombines TRBV6-1 with TRBJ1-5, with TRBD1 matching over 7 bases. Trimming cost V 7 bases and J 6 bases; bases outside gene matches: 9. From germline, CDR1 is MNHNS and CDR2 SASEGT. The CDR3 runs 14 residues. CDR3 nucleotides: TGTGCCAGCATGAAGGGGGCTCTGGGTCAGCCCCAGCATTTT. Translating gives CASMKGALGQPQHF.

This clone was seen a single time. V is TRBV29-1 and J is TRBJ1-5; D is perhaps TRBD1 (6 bases). Germline V gives CDR1 SQVTM, CDR2 ANQGSEA. V lost 2 bases and J lost 2, with 10 bases in between. This CDR3 contains 14 residues. The CDR3 nucleotides are TGCAGCGTTGAATCAGGGGAAGGCAATCAGCCCCAGCATTTT. This translates into CSVESGEGNQPQHF.

This sequence joins TRBV11-2 and TRBJ1-3; 7 bases are a match to TRBD1. This CDR3 comprises 14 residues. Per the germline V gene, CDR1 is SGHAT and CDR2 is FQNNGV. After removal of 6 bases from V and 3 bases from J, the junction contained 5 bases not matched to a gene. The CDR3 region has the DNA TGTGCCAGCAGTCGTAGGGACAGTGGAAACACCATATATTTT. Translated, it gives CASSRRDSGNTIYF.

This CDR3 reads CASSSPGLAGNEQFF. For the CDR3, the DNA is TGTGCCAGCAGCTCTCCCGGACTAGCGGGAAATGAGCAGTTCTTC. V usage is TRBV11-3 and J usage is TRBJ2-1, with 12 bases that match TRBD2. Germline trimming cut 4 bases from V and 7 bases from J; bases unmatched to any gene: 5. From germline, CDR1 is SGHNT and CDR2 YENEEA. This CDR3 has 15 amino acids.

This chain joins TRBV28 and TRBJ2-3, with 7 positions matching TRBD1. This CDR3 contains 15 residues. Germline V lookup: CDR1 MDHEN, CDR2 SYDVKM. The ends lost 6 bases at V and 2 bases at J; junction bases unmatched: 8. CDR3 region: CASSSGQDDTDTQYF. The DNA of the CDR3 is TGTGCCAGCAGCTCCGGACAGGACGACACAGATACGCAGTATTTT.

The chain joins TRBV27 to TRBJ2-7; 8 positions agree with TRBD1. The CDR3 extends over 13 amino acids. The junction had 5 bases not matched to a gene; V was cut back by 5 bases and J by 5 bases. Germline V gene sequence: CDR1 MNHEY, CDR2 SMNVEV (reference sequence). This chain's CDR3 is CASSPQGAHEQYF. CDR3 coding DNA: TGTGCCAGCAGTCCGCAGGGGGCGCACGAGCAGTACTTC.

The chain joins TRBV19 to TRBJ2-2; TRBD1 aligns across 7 bases. V lost 10 bases, J lost 4 bases, and 12 bases stayed unmatched. Germline values: CDR1 LNHDA, CDR2 SQIVND (reference sequence). There are 15 residues in the CDR3. The CDR3 region is CATSTGLQGTGELFF. CDR3 nucleotide sequence: TGTGCCACCTCGACAGGGCTCCAGGGCACCGGGGAGCTGTTTTTT.

V is TRBV7-2 and J is TRBJ1-1; D unresolved. The V end was cut by 1 base, the J end by 11 bases, with 14 bases between. The CDR3 covers 13 residues. Germline lookup yields CDR1 SGHTA and CDR2 FQGNSA. In DNA, the CDR3 is TGTGCCAGCAGCTTAGAAGTGAGGGAGTCGGCTTTCTTT. Translation: CASSLEVRESAFF.

The J gene is TRBJ1-2, the V gene TRBV14; possible D gene TRBD1, 5 bases. Germline assignment: CDR1 SGHDN and CDR2 FVKESK. Trimming removed 0 bases at V and 8 bases at J, with 10 bases between. The CDR3 consists of 13 residues. CDR3 region: CASSQELQGGYTF. The CDR3 bases are TGTGCCAGCAGCCAAGAGCTCCAGGGAGGCTACACCTTC.